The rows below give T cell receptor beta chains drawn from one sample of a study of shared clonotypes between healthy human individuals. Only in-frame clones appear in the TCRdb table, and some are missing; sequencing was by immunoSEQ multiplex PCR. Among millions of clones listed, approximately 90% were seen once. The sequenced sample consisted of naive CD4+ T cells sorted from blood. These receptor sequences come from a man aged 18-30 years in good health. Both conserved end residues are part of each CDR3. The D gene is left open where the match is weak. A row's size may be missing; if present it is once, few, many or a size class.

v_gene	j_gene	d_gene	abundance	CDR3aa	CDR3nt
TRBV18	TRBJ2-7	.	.	CASSPREGGGVYEQYF	TGTGCCAGCTCACCTCGTGAGGGAGGGGGCGTCTACGAGCAGTACTTC
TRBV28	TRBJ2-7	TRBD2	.	CASRPSGGSSYEQYF	TGTGCCAGCAGACCTAGCGGTGGGAGCTCCTACGAGCAGTACTTC
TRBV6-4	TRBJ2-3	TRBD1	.	CASSQDRSTDTQYF	TGTGCCAGCAGTCAGGACAGGAGCACAGATACGCAGTATTTT
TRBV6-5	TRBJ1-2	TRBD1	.	CASSYSRTGFGYTF	TGTGCCAGCAGTTACTCCCGGACAGGGTTTGGCTACACCTTC
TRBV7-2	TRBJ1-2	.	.	CASSPAVGYASYTF	TGTGCCAGCAGCCCAGCGGTTGGCTATGCAAGCTACACCTTC
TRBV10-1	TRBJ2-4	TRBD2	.	CASSEQRLASIQYF	TGCGCCAGCAGTGAACAAAGACTAGCGAGCATTCAGTACTTC
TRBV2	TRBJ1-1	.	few	CASPLRMNTEAFF	TGTGCCAGCCCTCTCCGCATGAACACTGAAGCTTTCTTT
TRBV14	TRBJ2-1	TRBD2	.	CASSLGTSGAYNEQFF	TGTGCCAGCAGCTTAGGGACTAGCGGGGCCTACAATGAGCAGTTCTTC
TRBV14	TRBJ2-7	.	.	CASSQEDGPYEQYF	TGTGCCAGCAGCCAAGAGGACGGACCCTACGAGCAGTACTTC
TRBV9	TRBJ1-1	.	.	CASSPPLDRNTEAFF	TGTGCCAGCAGCCCACCCCTGGACAGGAACACTGAAGCTTTCTTT
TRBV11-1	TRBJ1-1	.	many	CASSFGPFTEAFF	TGTGCCAGCAGCTTCGGGCCGTTCACTGAAGCTTTCTTT
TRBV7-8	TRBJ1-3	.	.	CASSLAGEAGNTIYF	TGTGCCAGCAGCTTAGCCGGGGAGGCTGGAAACACCATATATTTT
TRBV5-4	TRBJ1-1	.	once	CASSRRGRVVNTEAFF	TGTGCCAGCAGCCGCCGGGGTAGGGTGGTGAACACTGAAGCTTTCTTT
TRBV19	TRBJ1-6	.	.	CASSRQVNSPLHF	TGTGCCAGTAGTCGGCAGGTCAATTCACCCCTCCACTTT
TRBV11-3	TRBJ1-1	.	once	CASSFSGNTEAFF	TGTGCCAGCAGCTTTAGTGGGAACACTGAAGCTTTCTTT
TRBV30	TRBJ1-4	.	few	CAWSSRGYTNEKLFF	TGTGCCTGGAGCTCCAGGGGCTATACTAATGAAAAACTGTTTTTT
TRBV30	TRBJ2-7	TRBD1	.	CAWSRDRGEQYF	TGTGCCTGGAGCCGAGACAGGGGCGAGCAGTACTTC
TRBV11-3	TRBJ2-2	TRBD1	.	CASARDRATGELFF	TGTGCCAGCGCAAGGGACAGGGCCACCGGGGAGCTGTTTTTT
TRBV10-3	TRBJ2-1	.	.	CAIRVGGYNEQFF	TGTGCCATCCGAGTTGGCGGCTACAATGAGCAGTTCTTC
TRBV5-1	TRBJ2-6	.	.	CASSLEGRSSGANVLTF	TGCGCCAGCAGCTTGGAAGGCCGTTCCTCTGGGGCCAACGTCCTGACTTTC
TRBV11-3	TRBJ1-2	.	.	CASSLGGDYGYTF	TGTGCCAGCAGCTTAGGAGGGGACTATGGCTACACCTTC
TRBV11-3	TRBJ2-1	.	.	CASSLDGWLSSYNEQFF	TGTGCCAGCAGCTTAGATGGATGGCTTAGCTCCTACAATGAGCAGTTCTTC
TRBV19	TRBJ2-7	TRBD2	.	CASSKVAGKAYEQYF	TGTGCCAGTAGTAAGGTAGCGGGTAAAGCCTACGAGCAGTACTTC
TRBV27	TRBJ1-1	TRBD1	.	CASSLSRGTGPNTEAFF	TGTGCCAGCAGTTTATCCAGGGGGACAGGGCCGAACACTGAAGCTTTCTTT
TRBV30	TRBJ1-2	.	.	CAWSVKGSGYTF	TGTGCCTGGAGTGTAAAAGGGAGTGGCTACACCTTC
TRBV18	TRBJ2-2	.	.	CASSTGTPNTGELFF	TGTGCCAGCTCAACCGGGACACCGAACACCGGGGAGCTGTTTTTT
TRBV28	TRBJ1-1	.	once	CASGQGNTEAFF	TGTGCCAGCGGTCAGGGGAACACTGAAGCTTTCTTT
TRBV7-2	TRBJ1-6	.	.	CASSLEVYSPLHF	TGTGCCAGCAGCTTAGAAGTATATTCACCCCTCCACTTT
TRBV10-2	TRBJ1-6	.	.	CASSEGTGGSPLHF	TGCGCCAGCAGTGAAGGGACGGGCGGTTCACCCCTCCACTTT
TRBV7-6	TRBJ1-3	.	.	CASSPPRERGNTIYF	TGTGCCAGCAGCCCCCCACGGGAGAGAGGAAACACCATATATTTT
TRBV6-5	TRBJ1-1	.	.	CASSYLGGTEAFF	TGTGCCAGCAGTTACCTCGGGGGGACTGAAGCTTTCTTT
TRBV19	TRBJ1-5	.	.	CAIGSVRANQPQHF	TGTGCCATAGGGTCGGTTAGGGCCAATCAGCCCCAGCATTTT
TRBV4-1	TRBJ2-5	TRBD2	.	CASSQGFGGSAETQYF	TGCGCCAGCAGCCAGGGATTCGGGGGGTCCGCGGAGACCCAGTACTTC
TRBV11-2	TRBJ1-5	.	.	CASSLSLSNQPQHF	TGTGCCAGCAGCCTCAGCCTTAGCAATCAGCCCCAGCATTTT
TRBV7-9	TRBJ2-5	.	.	CASSLRTVVGRETQYF	TGTGCCAGCAGCCTCCGGACAGTCGTGGGTCGCGAGACCCAGTACTTC
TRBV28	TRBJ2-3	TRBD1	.	CASSSRDRVTDTQYF	TGTGCCAGCAGTTCGCGGGACAGGGTCACAGATACGCAGTATTTT
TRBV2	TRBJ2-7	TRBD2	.	CASSLAVSYEQYF	TGTGCCAGCAGTCTAGCGGTCTCCTACGAGCAGTACTTC
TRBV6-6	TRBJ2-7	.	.	CATKTGSSYEQYF	TGTGCCACCAAGACAGGCAGCTCCTACGAGCAGTACTTC
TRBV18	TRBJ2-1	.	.	CASSPPNSYNEQFF	TGTGCCAGCTCACCACCGAACAGCTACAATGAGCAGTTCTTC
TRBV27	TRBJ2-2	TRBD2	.	CASSWGGQGVTGELFF	TGTGCCAGCAGTTGGGGAGGGCAGGGAGTCACCGGGGAGCTGTTTTTT
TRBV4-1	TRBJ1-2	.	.	CASSQVKSQPPGYTF	TGCGCCAGCAGCCAAGTGAAATCGCAGCCTCCTGGCTACACCTTC
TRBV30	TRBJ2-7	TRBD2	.	CASRRGGSEQYF	TGTGCCTCCCGTCGGGGGGGCAGCGAGCAGTACTTC
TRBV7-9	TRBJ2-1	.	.	CASSLVRDGYYNEQFF	TGTGCCAGCAGCTTAGTTCGGGACGGCTATTACAATGAGCAGTTCTTC
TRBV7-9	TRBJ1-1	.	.	CASSLATGAISLAFF	TGTGCCAGCAGCTTAGCCACCGGGGCCATTTCCCTCGCTTTCTTT
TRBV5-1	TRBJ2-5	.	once	CASSLALGQAVTQYF	TGCGCCAGCAGCTTGGCGTTAGGGCAGGCCGTGACCCAGTACTTC
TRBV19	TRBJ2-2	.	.	CASKSRRRTGELFF	TGTGCCAGTAAATCGCGTCGGCGCACCGGGGAGCTGTTTTTT
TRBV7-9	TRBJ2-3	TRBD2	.	CASSFLAGSVADTQYF	TGTGCCAGCAGCTTTCTAGCGGGGTCCGTGGCAGATACGCAGTATTTT
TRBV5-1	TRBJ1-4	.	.	CASSLERTATENEKLFF	TGCGCCAGCAGCTTGGAGAGGACAGCTACGGAGAATGAAAAACTGTTTTTT
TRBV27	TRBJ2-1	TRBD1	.	CASSRDRVDNEQFF	TGTGCCAGCAGCCGGGACAGGGTTGACAATGAGCAGTTCTTC
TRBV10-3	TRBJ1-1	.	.	CAISEGGGFTEAFF	TGTGCCATCAGTGAGGGGGGGGGTTTCACTGAAGCTTTCTTT
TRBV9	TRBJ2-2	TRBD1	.	CASSVDRVVRPGELFF	TGTGCCAGCAGCGTCGACAGGGTGGTTCGGCCCGGGGAGCTGTTTTTT
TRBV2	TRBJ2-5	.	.	CASRVAFSETQYF	TGTGCCAGCAGAGTAGCGTTTTCAGAGACCCAGTACTTC
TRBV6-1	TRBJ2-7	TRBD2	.	CASSTSGGANYEQYF	TGTGCCAGCTCGACTAGCGGGGGGGCAAACTACGAGCAGTACTTC
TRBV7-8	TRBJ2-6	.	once	CASSLRRESPSGANVLTF	TGTGCCAGCAGCTTACGGAGGGAATCCCCCTCTGGGGCCAACGTCCTGACTTTC
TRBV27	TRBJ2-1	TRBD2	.	CASGKGLAGGPQQFF	TGTGCCAGCGGGAAGGGACTAGCGGGAGGGCCACAGCAGTTCTTC